The 6 T cell receptor beta chains below all came from one sample that was sequenced in a study of blood T cell repertoires in COVID-19 (dated by TCRdb to about 2020). The library was built by means of the immunoSEQ multiplex PCR assay. Entries here come from immuneACCESS through TCRdb and include only in-frame sequences with V and J called. Some clones fail to appear in such tables; in the studies checked, an unresolved V gene covers under half of the shortfall, and the cause of the remainder is unknown. The sample table contains tens of thousands of clones; only one count was recorded for 65% to 85% of them. The top ten hold 2.5% of the sample. The sample comprised peripheral blood. The receptors stem from a man older than 75 with active or convalescent COVID-19.

The rearrangement joins TRBV15 to TRBJ2-7, with 10 bases matching TRBD2. Germline V gene lookup returns CDR1 LNHNV and CDR2 YYDKDF (reference sequence). J was trimmed by 4 bases and V by 1 base; bases with no gene match: 7. The CDR3 covers 16 residues. Written as DNA, the CDR3 is TGTGCCACCAGCAGAGGATCTAGCGGGAGAGGTTACGAGCAGTACTTC. The encoded protein is CATSRGSSGRGYEQYF.

The chain has TRBV10-3 and TRBJ2-5, with 7 bases lining up with TRBD1. Germline values: CDR1 ENHRY, CDR2 SYGVKD. The length of the CDR3 is 14 residues. The V and J ends lost 2 bases and 4 bases, in that order; junction bases with no gene match: 4. CDR3 amino acids: CAISEGRGRETQYF. CDR3 coding DNA: TGTGCCATCAGTGAGGGCAGGGGGAGAGAGACCCAGTACTTC.

Only a few counts were recorded for this clone. The chain joins TRBV6-6 to TRBJ1-5; 8 positions agree with TRBD1. This CDR3 region has 17 residues. The germline V gene encodes CDR1 MNHNY and CDR2 SVGAGI (reference sequence). Germline trimming cut 5 bases from V and 3 bases from J; bases unmatched to any gene: 12. This CDR3 is CASSRNVNRGNNQPQHF. The CDR3 region has the DNA TGTGCCAGCAGTCGAAACGTAAACAGGGGGAACAATCAGCCCCAGCATTTT.

The chain has TRBV27 and TRBJ1-2; TRBD1 matches 9 bases. Trimming at V came to 8 bases and at J to 4 bases, leaving 8 bases not matched to a gene. The CDR3 spans 14 residues. The germline CDR1 and CDR2 sequences are MNHEY and SMNVEV (reference sequence). The CDR3 sequence: CASGYRGRTYGYTF. CDR3 in DNA: TGTGCCAGCGGCTACAGGGGGCGCACCTATGGCTACACCTTC.

This clone appeared once. The chain has TRBV6-5 and TRBJ1-2; D remains ambiguous. The CDR3 contains 14 residues. Looked up from germline, CDR1 is MNHEY and CDR2 is SVGAGI. V gave up 6 bases and J gave up 0 bases, with 11 bases separating them. The chain's CDR3 is CASRGSLSNYGYTF. The CDR3 nucleotides read TGTGCCAGCAGGGGGAGTCTTTCTAACTATGGCTACACCTTC.

This clone was observed a single time. This chain connects TRBV19 to TRBJ2-1; perhaps TRBD2 as D (7 bases). CDR1 and CDR2 from the germline V gene are LNHDA and SQIVND (reference sequence). This CDR3 contains 15 residues. V was clipped by 6 bases and J by 7 bases, with 19 bases between them. The chain's CDR3 is CASRVGGGRRNEQFF. In nucleotides, the CDR3 is TGTGCCAGTAGGGTGGGAGGGGGTCGTAGAAATGAGCAGTTCTTC.